This TCR beta chain was recovered during a study of cytomegalovirus exposure and HLA in healthy donors. This CDR3 spans 11 amino acids. Germline values: CDR1 SNHLY, CDR2 FYNNEI. V gave up 6 bases and J gave up 7 bases, with 7 bases separating them. Using immunoSEQ multiplex PCR, the repertoire was profiled, and TCRdb retains in-frame clones only, with some absent. The sample holds fewer than 250,000 clones, 83% seen once. This receptor was taken from a woman between 18 and 29 years old in good health and CMV-seronegative. Material: PBMCs. The chain joins TRBV2 to TRBJ2-1; possible D gene TRBD1, 5 bases. The CDR3 region has the DNA TGTGCCAGCAGGGCAGGGAATGAGCAGTTCTTC. The encoded protein is CASRAGNEQFF.